What follows are 14 T cell receptor beta chains derived from one specimen sequenced in a study of blood T cell repertoires in COVID-19. Only in-frame clones appear in the TCRdb table, and some are missing; sequencing was by immunoSEQ multiplex PCR. Among 50,000 or so clones listed, about 83% were seen once. Sequenced sample: peripheral blood. The receptors were gathered from a man in his forties or fifties with acute or convalescent COVID-19.

The chain uses TRBV2 and TRBJ1-2; 9 positions agree with TRBD1. The CDR3 sequence is 13 residues long. Germline loops: CDR1 SNHLY, CDR2 FYNNEI. J gave up 1 base and V 8 bases, and 2 bases lay outside the gene matches. CDR3 coding DNA: TGTGCCAGCGGGACAGGGCTTAACTATGGCTACACCTTC. The encoded protein is CASGTGLNYGYTF.

V is TRBV4-2 and J is TRBJ2-4; a possible D gene is TRBD1 (5 bases). Trimming stripped 0 bases from V and 1 base from J, with 7 bases between. This CDR3 contains 15 residues. Germline V gene data show CDR1 as LGHNA and CDR2 as YNFKEQ. CDR3 DNA: TGTGCCAGCAGCCAAGACCAGGGCGCCAAAAACATTCAGTACTTC. It encodes CASSQDQGAKNIQYF.

The chain links TRBV7-2 to TRBJ1-5; tentative D call: TRBD1 (6 bases). Per the germline V gene, CDR1 is SGHTA and CDR2 is FQGNSA. V lost 0 bases to trimming and J lost 6 bases, with 9 bases between them. The CDR3 has 14 residues. The chain's CDR3 is CASSLASRGQPQHF. CDR3 bases: TGTGCCAGCAGCTTAGCAAGCAGGGGTCAGCCCCAGCATTTT. Full variable domain (rest looked up from reference TRBV7-2 and TRBJ1-5): GAGVSQSPSNKVTEKGKDVELRCDPISGHTALYWYRQSLGQGLEFLIYFQGNSAPDKSGLPSDRFSAERTGGSVSTLTIQRTQQEDSAVYLCASSLASRGQPQHFGDGTRLSIL.

The V call is TRBV5-8, the J call TRBJ2-3, with D possibly matching TRBD1 (6 bases). Germline V gives CDR1 SGHTS, CDR2 YDEGEE. The CDR3 is 15 amino acids. V shed 0 bases and J shed 5 bases, with 13 bases lying between them. CDR3 sequence: CASSLDYRAGDTQYF. CDR3 DNA sequence: TGTGCCAGCAGCTTGGATTACAGGGCGGGAGATACGCAGTATTTT.

The chain carries TRBV19 and TRBJ2-1, with 9 bases identical to TRBD1. In germline, CDR1 is LNHDA, CDR2 SQIVND (reference sequence). After removal of 5 bases from V and 13 bases from J, the junction contained 6 bases not matched to a gene. This CDR3 has 12 residues. CDR3 residues: CASSSGQGVQFF. CDR3 nucleotides: TGTGCCAGTAGTTCGGGACAGGGAGTACAGTTCTTC.

This clone was seen a single time. The V call is TRBV2, the J call TRBJ1-4, with D tentatively TRBD1 (6 bases). This CDR3 region has 15 residues. The germline V gene has CDR1 SNHLY and CDR2 FYNNEI. With 7 bases removed from V and 4 bases from J, the gap between germline ends came to 16 bases. CDR3 residues: CASILQGTNNEKLFF. CDR3 in DNA: TGTGCCAGCATTCTGCAGGGGACAAATAATGAAAAACTGTTTTTT.

The V call is TRBV6-5, the J call TRBJ2-5; TRBD2 might be the D (7 bases). The V gene lost 6 bases and the J gene lost 1 base, with 15 bases spanning the gap. The CDR3 runs 15 residues. Per germline, CDR1 MNHEY and CDR2 SVGAGI. CDR3 bases: TGTGCCAGCAGGGCCTGGGGAGGGGGCCAAGAGACCCAGTACTTC. It is translated as CASRAWGGGQETQYF.

The chain links TRBV7-8 to TRBJ2-7, with 12 bases that match TRBD2. The V segment lost 10 bases and the J segment 2 bases; nucleotides outside the gene matches: 18. The CDR3 has 18 residues. Germline V gene data show CDR1 as SGHVS and CDR2 as FQNEAQ. The CDR3 coding sequence is TGTGCCACAATCCCCGGGACTAGCGGGCCCCCGTTTACCTACGAGCAGTACGTC. It codes for CATIPGTSGPPFTYEQYV.

This clone was counted once. V and J are TRBV29-1 and TRBJ1-1, with 7 bases aligning to TRBD1. CDR1 and CDR2 (germline): SQVTM, ANQGSEA. CDR3 size: 13 residues. Germline trimming cut 7 bases from V and 0 bases from J; bases unmatched to any gene: 5. The CDR3 protein is CSARTGLNTEAFF. The CDR3 region has the DNA TGCAGCGCTCGGACAGGCTTGAACACTGAAGCTTTCTTT.

The J gene is TRBJ1-6, the V gene TRBV6-5, with 7 bases that match TRBD1. The germline CDR1 and CDR2 sequences are MNHEY and SVGAGI. V was clipped by 6 bases and J by 8 bases; unmatched bases: 10. This CDR3 is built from 15 residues. The CDR3: CASSRSDRVDSPLHF. CDR3 nucleotide sequence: TGTGCCAGCAGCCGCTCAGACAGGGTTGATTCACCCCTCCACTTT.

This sequence joins TRBV4-2 and TRBJ1-2, with D hard to call. Germline assignment: CDR1 LGHNA and CDR2 YNFKEQ. CDR3 size: 14 residues. The germline V and J ends were trimmed by 0 bases and 3 bases, with 8 bases remaining between them. CDR3 sequence (DNA): TGTGCCAGCAGCCAAGATCTCCGGGACTATGGCTACACCTTC. The encoded protein is CASSQDLRDYGYTF.

CDR3: CASRWGQGLGNTIYF. The CDR3, as DNA: TGTGCCAGCCGCTGGGGACAGGGGCTTGGAAACACCATATATTTT. The V gene is TRBV5-6, the J gene TRBJ1-3; TRBD1 aligns across 10 bases. Germline CDR1 reads SGHDT; CDR2 reads YYEEEE. The CDR3 is 15 amino acids. J lost 3 bases, V lost 7 bases, and 7 bases had no gene match.

The V gene is TRBV18, the J gene TRBJ2-4, with D tentatively TRBD1 (5 bases). The CDR3 sequence is 16 residues long. V dropped 0 bases and J dropped 0 bases, with 9 bases sitting between them. Per the germline V gene, CDR1 is KGHSH and CDR2 is LQKENI. CDR3 in DNA: TGTGCCAGCTCACCACCAGGGGCGTTAGCCAAAAACATTCAGTACTTC. The encoded protein is CASSPPGALAKNIQYF.

The V and J genes are TRBV4-1 and TRBJ2-1; 7 bases fit TRBD2. The CDR3 has 15 residues. Per the germline V gene, CDR1 is MGHRA and CDR2 is YSYEKL. Trimming took 0 bases from V and 6 from J; bases not matched to a gene: 5. CDR3 DNA sequence: TGCGCCAGCAGCCAAGAGGCGGGAGTAGGCAATGAGCAGTTCTTC. Its protein is CASSQEAGVGNEQFF.